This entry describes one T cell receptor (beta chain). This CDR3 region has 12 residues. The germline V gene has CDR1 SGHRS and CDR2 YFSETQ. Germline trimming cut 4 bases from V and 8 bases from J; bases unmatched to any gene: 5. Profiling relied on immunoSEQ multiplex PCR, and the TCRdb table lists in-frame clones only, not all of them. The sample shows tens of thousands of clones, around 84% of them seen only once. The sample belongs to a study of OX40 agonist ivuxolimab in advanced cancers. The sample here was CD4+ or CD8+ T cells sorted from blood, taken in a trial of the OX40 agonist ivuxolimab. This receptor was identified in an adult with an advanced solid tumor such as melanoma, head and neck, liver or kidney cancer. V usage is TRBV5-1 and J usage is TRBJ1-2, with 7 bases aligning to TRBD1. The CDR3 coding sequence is TGCGCCAGCAGCACGGACAGGCGGGGCTACACCTTC. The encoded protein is CASSTDRRGYTF.